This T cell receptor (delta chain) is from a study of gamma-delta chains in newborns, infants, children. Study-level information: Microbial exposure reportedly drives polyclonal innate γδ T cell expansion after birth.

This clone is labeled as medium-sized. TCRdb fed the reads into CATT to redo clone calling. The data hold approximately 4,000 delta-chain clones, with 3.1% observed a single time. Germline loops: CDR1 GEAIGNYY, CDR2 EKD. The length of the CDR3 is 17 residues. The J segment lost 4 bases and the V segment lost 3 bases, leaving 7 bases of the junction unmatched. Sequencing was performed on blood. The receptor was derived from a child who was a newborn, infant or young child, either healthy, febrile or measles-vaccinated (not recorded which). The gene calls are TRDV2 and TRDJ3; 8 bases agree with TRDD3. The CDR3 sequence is CACDPVLGVWDTRQMFF. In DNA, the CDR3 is TGTGCCTGTGACCCCGTACTGGGGGTATGGGACACCCGACAGATGTTTTTC.